The next 14 T cell receptor beta chains were all read from a single sample in a study of CD8+CD57+ T cells in acquired aplastic anemia. It was genomic DNA that served as the template for profiling TCR beta VDJ and CDR3. In TCRdb, the reads were re-called with MiXCR into one record per CDR3 protein. The table includes hundreds of thousands of distinct CDR3 sequences, 25% to 40% detected once. CD8+CD57+ cell expansion, shown by flow cytometry, had occurred in the patients selected for sequencing. Input material: sorted CD4+, CD8+, or CD8+CD57+ T cells (not recorded which) from PBMCs. The receptors were sampled from a human donor with aplastic anemia.

This clonotype was recorded a few times. V is TRBV24-1 and J is TRBJ1-6; a weak D match, TRBD1 (5 bases). V shed 9 bases and J shed 10 bases, with 12 bases lying between them. Germline CDR1 and CDR2: KGHDR and SFDVKD. CDR3 length equals 12 residues. The CDR3: CATETVYSPLHF. CDR3 in DNA: TGTGCCACCGAGACAGTATACTCACCCCTCCACTTT.

This clonotype was seen repeatedly, ten times or more. This chain joins TRBV7-6 and TRBJ2-3; perhaps TRBD1 as D (6 bases). The CDR3 is 11 residues long. V lost 11 bases and J 6 bases, leaving 12 bases between the germline ends. Germline CDR1 is SGHVS and CDR2 is FNYEAQ. Here the CDR3 DNA reads TGTGCCTTAAGGCAGGGGGATACGCAGTATTTT. It encodes CALRQGDTQYF.

Concerning this clonotype: At one boundary the junction diverges from the germline segment, which might be a read error. This chain joins TRBV13 and TRBJ2-1; 12 bases are shared with TRBD2. The CDR3 totals 14 residues. Germline CDR1 reads PRHDT; CDR2 reads FYEKMQ (reference sequence). CDR3 sequence: CASSPSGRADEQSF. In DNA, the CDR3 is TGTGCCAGCAGTCCTAGCGGGAGGGCCGATGAGCAGTCCTTC.

This clonotype was counted only a few times. V is TRBV18 and J is TRBJ2-7; 9 bases match TRBD2. Trimming at V came to 6 bases and at J to 4 bases, leaving 7 bases not matched to a gene. CDR1 and CDR2 (germline): KGHSH, LQKENI. This CDR3 is 14 amino acids long. The CDR3 nucleotides read TGTGCCAGCTCGCAAGGACTAGCGCAGTACGAGCAGTACTTC. This encodes CASSQGLAQYEQYF.

This clonotype was counted a few times. The rearrangement joins TRBV20-1 to TRBJ2-7, with 8 positions matching TRBD1. CDR1 is DFQATT, CDR2 SNEGSKA, per germline (reference sequence). V lost 0 bases, J lost 2 bases, and 3 bases stayed unmatched. The CDR3 totals 14 residues. The CDR3 here is CSARDADRAYEQYF. DNA for the CDR3: TGCAGTGCTAGAGATGCGGACAGGGCCTACGAGCAGTACTTC.

The rearrangement uses TRBV11-2 and TRBJ1-2; the match to TRBD1 covers 9 bases. V lost 6 bases and J lost 3; bases outside the gene matches: 11. Germline loops: CDR1 SGHAT, CDR2 FQNNGV. This CDR3 region has 16 residues. The chain's CDR3 is CASSSKQGARDYGYTF. CDR3 bases: TGTGCCAGCAGTTCCAAACAGGGGGCTCGCGACTATGGCTACACCTTC.

This sequence joins TRBV4-3 and TRBJ1-1; D is undetermined. This CDR3 spans 14 amino acids. Deletions cut 4 bases from V and 1 base from J, with 10 bases between. Germline loops: CDR1 LGHNA, CDR2 YSLEER. As DNA, the CDR3 is TGCGCCAGCAGCCCCGTATGGGAGAACACTGAAGCTTTCTTT. Translating it yields CASSPVWENTEAFF.

With respect to this clonotype: This may stem from a read error, because a much larger clone lies one nucleotide away. The gene calls are TRBV7-6 and TRBJ2-1, with a possible D match to TRBD1 (6 bases). CDR3 length equals 13 residues. V was pared by 5 bases and J by 5 bases, with 10 bases between. The germline gives CDR1 SGHVS, CDR2 FNYEAQ. CDR3 in amino acids: CASSEGVHNEQFF. Written as DNA, the CDR3 is TGTGCCAGCAGCGAGGGGGTCCACAATGAGCAGTTCTTC.

This clonotype was seen ten or more times. V and J are TRBV19 and TRBJ1-5, with no clear D. Germline CDR1 and CDR2: LNHDA and SQIVND (reference sequence). The CDR3 is made up of 12 amino acids. V lost 7 bases and J lost 7, with 11 bases in between. CDR3 DNA: TGTGCCAGTAATGATCGACTGCAGCCCCAGCATTTT. It translates to CASNDRLQPQHF.

This clonotype was recorded once. The rearrangement uses TRBV2 and TRBJ2-7; 10 nucleotides match TRBD1. J gave up 3 bases and V 6 bases, and 2 bases lay outside the gene matches. Germline V gene sequence: CDR1 SNHLY, CDR2 FYNNEI. The CDR3 is made up of 13 amino acids. CDR3 nucleotide sequence: TGTGCCAGCAGGGACAGGGGGAACTACGAGCAGTACTTC. It yields the protein CASRDRGNYEQYF.

This sequence joins TRBV19 and TRBJ1-2, with 10 bases matching TRBD1. The germline V gene has CDR1 LNHDA and CDR2 SQIVND (reference sequence). The CDR3 contains 12 residues. V lost 9 bases to trimming and J lost 7 bases; unmatched junction nucleotides: 5. DNA for the CDR3: TGTGCCAGCAGGGGGGACAGGGGTGGCTACACCTTC. It codes for CASRGDRGGYTF.

A few counts support this clonotype. The chain is built from TRBV20-1 and TRBJ2-7; 9 nucleotides line up with TRBD2. The CDR3 has 16 amino acids. Unmatched junction bases numbered 10, after V lost 0 bases and J lost 4 bases. Germline V gene data show CDR1 as DFQATT and CDR2 as SNEGSKA (reference sequence). The CDR3 is CSARDRAAGGRYEQYF. The CDR3 DNA reads TGCAGTGCTAGAGATCGGGCCGCGGGAGGGAGGTACGAGCAGTACTTC.

This clonotype was observed many times. This chain joins TRBV19 and TRBJ1-1, with D possibly being TRBD1 (5 bases). From germline, CDR1 is LNHDA and CDR2 SQIVND (reference sequence). This CDR3 region has 14 residues. Trimming removed 5 bases from V and 0 bases from J, with 10 bases in between. This CDR3 is CASSLGDLNTEAFF. In nucleotides, the CDR3 is TGTGCCAGTAGTTTGGGGGACTTGAACACTGAAGCTTTCTTT.

This clonotype was counted between two and nine times. The rearrangement links TRBV12-3 or TRBV12-4 to TRBJ2-5; 11 bases match TRBD2. V lost 7 bases to trimming and J lost 5 bases; unmatched junction nucleotides: 9. The CDR3 contains 15 residues. CDR3 protein: CASKSLAGGWETQYF. Written as DNA, the CDR3 is TGTGCCAGCAAATCCCTAGCGGGGGGTTGGGAGACCCAGTACTTC.